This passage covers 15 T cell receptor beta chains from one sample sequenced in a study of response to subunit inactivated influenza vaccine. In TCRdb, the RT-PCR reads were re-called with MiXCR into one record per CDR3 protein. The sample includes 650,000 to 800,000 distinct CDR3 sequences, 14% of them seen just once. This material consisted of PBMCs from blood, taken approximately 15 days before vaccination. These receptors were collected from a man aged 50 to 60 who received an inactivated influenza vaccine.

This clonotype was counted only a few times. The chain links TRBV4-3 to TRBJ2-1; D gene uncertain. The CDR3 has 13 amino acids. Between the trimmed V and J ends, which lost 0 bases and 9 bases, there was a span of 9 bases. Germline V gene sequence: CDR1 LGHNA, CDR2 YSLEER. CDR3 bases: TGCGCCAGCAGCCAAGAACCCCGATTTGAGCAGTTCTTC. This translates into CASSQEPRFEQFF.

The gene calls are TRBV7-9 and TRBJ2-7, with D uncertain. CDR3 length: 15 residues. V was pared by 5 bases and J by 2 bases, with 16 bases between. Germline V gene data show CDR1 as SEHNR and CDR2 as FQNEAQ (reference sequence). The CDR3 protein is CASSTTGWGTYEQYF. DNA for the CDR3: TGTGCCAGCAGCACCACCGGTTGGGGTACCTACGAGCAGTACTTC.

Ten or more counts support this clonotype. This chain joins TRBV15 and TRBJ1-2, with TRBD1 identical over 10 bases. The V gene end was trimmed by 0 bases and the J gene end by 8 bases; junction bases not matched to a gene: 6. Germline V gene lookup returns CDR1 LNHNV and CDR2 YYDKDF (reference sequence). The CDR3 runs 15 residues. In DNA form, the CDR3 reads TGTGCCACCAGCAGAGATCGGGGGACAGGGGACGGCTACACCTTC. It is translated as CATSRDRGTGDGYTF.

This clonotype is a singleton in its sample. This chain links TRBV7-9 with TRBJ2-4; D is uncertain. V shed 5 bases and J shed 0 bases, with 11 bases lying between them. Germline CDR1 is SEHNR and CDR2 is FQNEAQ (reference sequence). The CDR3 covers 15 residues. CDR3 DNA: TGTGCCAGCAGCCCCGAGACACCAGCCAAAAACATTCAGTACTTC. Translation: CASSPETPAKNIQYF.

The CDR3 DNA reads as TGTGCCAGCAGGAAAGGAGGGGTTCCCTACGAGCAGTACTTC. Its protein is CASRKGGVPYEQYF. The chain joins TRBV28 to TRBJ2-7, with D perhaps matching TRBD2 (6 bases). CDR3 length: 14 residues. The V end lost 6 bases, the J end lost 2 bases, and 14 bases lay between the germline ends. The V gene's germline CDR1 is MDHEN and CDR2 SYDVKM.

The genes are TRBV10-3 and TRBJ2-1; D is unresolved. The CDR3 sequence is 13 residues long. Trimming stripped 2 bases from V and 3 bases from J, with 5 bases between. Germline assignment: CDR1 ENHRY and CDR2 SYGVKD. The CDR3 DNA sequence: TGTGCCATCAGTGAGGCAGACTACAATGAGCAGTTCTTC. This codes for CAISEADYNEQFF.

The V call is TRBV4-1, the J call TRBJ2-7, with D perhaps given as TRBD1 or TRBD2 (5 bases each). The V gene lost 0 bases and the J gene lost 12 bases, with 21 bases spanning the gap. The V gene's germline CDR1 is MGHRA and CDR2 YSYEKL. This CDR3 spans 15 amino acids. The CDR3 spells CASSQDDPYSGTGYF. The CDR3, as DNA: TGCGCCAGCAGCCAAGATGACCCATACTCCGGGACGGGGTACTTC.

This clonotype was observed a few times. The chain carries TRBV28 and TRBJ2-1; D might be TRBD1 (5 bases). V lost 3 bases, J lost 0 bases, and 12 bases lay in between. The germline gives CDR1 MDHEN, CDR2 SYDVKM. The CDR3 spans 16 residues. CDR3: CASSFVQRGSYNEQFF. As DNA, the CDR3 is TGTGCCAGCAGTTTTGTCCAAAGGGGCTCCTACAATGAGCAGTTCTTC.

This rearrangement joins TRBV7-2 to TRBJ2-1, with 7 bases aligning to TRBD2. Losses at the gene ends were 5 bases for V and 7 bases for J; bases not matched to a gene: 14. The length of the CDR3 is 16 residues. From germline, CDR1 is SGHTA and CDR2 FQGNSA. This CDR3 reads CASSPAAGPLGNEQFF. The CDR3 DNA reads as TGTGCCAGCAGCCCTGCAGCGGGGCCTCTTGGGAATGAGCAGTTCTTC.

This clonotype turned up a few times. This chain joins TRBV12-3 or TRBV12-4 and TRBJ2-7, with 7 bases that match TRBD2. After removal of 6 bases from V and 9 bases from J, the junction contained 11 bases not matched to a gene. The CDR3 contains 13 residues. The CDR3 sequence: CASSSLRGSGQYF. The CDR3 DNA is TGTGCCAGCAGCTCCCTACGCGGGAGCGGGCAGTACTTC.

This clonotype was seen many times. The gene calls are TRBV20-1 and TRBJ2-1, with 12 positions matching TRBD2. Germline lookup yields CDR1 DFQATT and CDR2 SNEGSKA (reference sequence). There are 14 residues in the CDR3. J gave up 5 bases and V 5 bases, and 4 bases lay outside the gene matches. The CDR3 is CSALLAGGNNEQFF. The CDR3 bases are TGCAGTGCTTTACTAGCGGGGGGTAACAATGAGCAGTTCTTC.

CDR3 nucleotides: TGTGCCAGCAGCTTAGTGTTTAGCGGGAGTAACACCGGGGAGCTGTTTTTT. Protein: CASSLVFSGSNTGELFF. V and J are TRBV7-2 and TRBJ2-2, with TRBD2 matching 9 bases. Per germline, CDR1 SGHTA and CDR2 FQGNSA. With 1 base clipped from V and 2 bases from J, the junction kept 5 bases outside the gene matches. This CDR3 contains 17 residues.

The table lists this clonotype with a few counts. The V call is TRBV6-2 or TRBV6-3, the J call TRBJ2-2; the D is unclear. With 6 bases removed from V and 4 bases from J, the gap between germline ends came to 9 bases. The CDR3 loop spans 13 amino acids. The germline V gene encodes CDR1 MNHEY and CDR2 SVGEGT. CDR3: CASRLTATGELFF. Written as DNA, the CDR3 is TGTGCCAGCAGACTAACAGCCACCGGGGAGCTGTTTTTT.

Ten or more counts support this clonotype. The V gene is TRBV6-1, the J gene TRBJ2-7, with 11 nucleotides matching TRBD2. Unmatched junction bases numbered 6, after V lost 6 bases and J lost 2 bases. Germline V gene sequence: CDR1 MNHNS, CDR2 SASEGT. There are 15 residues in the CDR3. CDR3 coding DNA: TGTGCCAGCAGACCCGGGACTAGCGGCCCCTACGAGCAGTACTTC. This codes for CASRPGTSGPYEQYF.

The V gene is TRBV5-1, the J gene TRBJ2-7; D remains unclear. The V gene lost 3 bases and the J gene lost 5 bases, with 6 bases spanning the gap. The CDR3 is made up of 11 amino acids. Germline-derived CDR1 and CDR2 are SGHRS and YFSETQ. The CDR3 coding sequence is TGCGCCAGCAGCTACGACCACGAGCAGTACTTC. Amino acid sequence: CASSYDHEQYF.